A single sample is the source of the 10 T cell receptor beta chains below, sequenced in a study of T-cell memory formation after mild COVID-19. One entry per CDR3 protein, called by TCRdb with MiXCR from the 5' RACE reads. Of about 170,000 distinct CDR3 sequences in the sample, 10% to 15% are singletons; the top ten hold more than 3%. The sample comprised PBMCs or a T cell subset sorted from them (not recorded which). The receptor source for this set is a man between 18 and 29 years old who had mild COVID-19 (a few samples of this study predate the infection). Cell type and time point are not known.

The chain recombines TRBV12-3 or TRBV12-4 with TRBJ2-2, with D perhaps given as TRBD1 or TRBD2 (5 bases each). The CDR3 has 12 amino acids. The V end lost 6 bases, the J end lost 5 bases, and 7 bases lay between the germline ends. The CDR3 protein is CASRGVTGELFF. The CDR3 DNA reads TGTGCCAGCAGGGGGGTGACCGGGGAGCTGTTTTTT.

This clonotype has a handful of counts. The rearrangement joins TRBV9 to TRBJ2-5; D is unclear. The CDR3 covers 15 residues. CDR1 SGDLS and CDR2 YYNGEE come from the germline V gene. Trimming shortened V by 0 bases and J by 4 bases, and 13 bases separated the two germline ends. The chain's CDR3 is CASSVASTLGETQYF. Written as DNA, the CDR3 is TGTGCCAGCAGCGTAGCTTCAACCCTTGGAGAGACCCAGTACTTC.

The CDR3 DNA is TGTGCCACCAGCAGAGCGGGGATCGTGGCAGATACGCAGTATTTT. This codes for CATSRAGIVADTQYF. V gene TRBV15 combines with J gene TRBJ2-3; D may be TRBD2 (5 bases). The CDR3 runs to 15 residues. The ends were cut back, 1 base at V and 4 bases at J, with 12 bases in the middle. Germline V lookup: CDR1 LNHNV, CDR2 YYDKDF (reference sequence). The full variable domain, its missing parts supplied by reference TRBV15 and TRBJ2-3, is DAMVIQNPRYQVTQFGKPVTLSCSQTLNHNVMYWYQQKSSQAPKLLFHYYDKDFNNEADTPDNFQSRRPNTSFCFLDIRSPGLGDTAMYLCATSRAGIVADTQYFGPGTRLTVL.

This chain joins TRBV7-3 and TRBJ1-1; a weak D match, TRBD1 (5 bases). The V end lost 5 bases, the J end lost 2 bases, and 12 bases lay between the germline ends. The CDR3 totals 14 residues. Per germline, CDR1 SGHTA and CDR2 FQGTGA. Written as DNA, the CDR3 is TGTGCCAGCAGCCCGGGACTCCAAAACACTGAAGCTTTCTTT. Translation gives CASSPGLQNTEAFF.

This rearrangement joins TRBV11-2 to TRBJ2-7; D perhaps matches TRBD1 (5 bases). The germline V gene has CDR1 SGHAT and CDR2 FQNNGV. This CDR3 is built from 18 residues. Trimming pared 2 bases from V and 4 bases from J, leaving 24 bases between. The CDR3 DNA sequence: TGTGCCAGCAGCTTAACCCTAACAGGAGCTACGTCCTCTTACGAGCAGTACTTC. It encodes CASSLTLTGATSSYEQYF.

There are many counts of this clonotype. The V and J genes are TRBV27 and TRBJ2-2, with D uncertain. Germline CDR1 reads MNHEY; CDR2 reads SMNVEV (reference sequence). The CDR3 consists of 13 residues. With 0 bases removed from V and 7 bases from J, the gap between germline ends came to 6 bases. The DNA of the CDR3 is TGTGCCAGCAGTTTATCAAACGGCGGGGAGCTGTTTTTT. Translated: CASSLSNGGELFF.

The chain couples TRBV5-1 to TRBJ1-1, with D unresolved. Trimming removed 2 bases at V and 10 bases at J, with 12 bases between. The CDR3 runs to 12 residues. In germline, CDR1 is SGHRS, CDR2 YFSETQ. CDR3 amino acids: CASSFSGFIAFF. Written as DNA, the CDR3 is TGCGCCAGCAGCTTTTCGGGGTTCATAGCTTTCTTT. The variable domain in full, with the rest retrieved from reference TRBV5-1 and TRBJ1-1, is KAGVTQTPRYLIKTRGQQVTLSCSPISGHRSVSWYQQTPGQGLQFLFEYFSETQRNKGNFPGRFSGRQFSNSRSEMNVSTLELGDSALYLCASSFSGFIAFFGQGTRLTVV.

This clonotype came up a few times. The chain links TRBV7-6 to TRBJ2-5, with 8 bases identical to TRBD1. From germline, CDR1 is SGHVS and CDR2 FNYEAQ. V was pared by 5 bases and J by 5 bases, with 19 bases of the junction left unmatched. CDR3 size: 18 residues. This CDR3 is CASSVLAGRDRTVETQYF. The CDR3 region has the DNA TGTGCCAGCAGCGTATTAGCAGGGCGGGACAGGACGGTTGAGACCCAGTACTTC.

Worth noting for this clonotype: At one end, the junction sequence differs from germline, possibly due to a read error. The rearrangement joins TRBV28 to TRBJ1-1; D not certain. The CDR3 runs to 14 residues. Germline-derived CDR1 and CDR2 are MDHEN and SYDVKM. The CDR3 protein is CASSSAGLNTEALF. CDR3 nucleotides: TGTGCCAGCAGTTCAGCAGGCTTAAACACTGAAGCTTTATTT.

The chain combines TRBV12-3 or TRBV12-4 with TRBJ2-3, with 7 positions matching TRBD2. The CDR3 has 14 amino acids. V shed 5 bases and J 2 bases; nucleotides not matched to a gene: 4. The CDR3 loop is CASSGTTHTDTQYF. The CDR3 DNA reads TGTGCCAGCAGTGGGACTACCCACACAGATACGCAGTATTTT.